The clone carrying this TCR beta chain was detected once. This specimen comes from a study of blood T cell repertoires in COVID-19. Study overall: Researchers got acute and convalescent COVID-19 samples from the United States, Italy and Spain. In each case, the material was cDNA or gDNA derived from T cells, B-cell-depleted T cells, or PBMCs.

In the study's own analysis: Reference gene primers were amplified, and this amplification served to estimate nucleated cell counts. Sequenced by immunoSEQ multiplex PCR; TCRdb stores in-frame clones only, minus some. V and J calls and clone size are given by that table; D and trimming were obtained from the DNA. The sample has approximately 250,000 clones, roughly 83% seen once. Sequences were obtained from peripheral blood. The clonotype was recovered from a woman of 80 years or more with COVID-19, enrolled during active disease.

The CDR3, as DNA: TGCGCCAGCAGCCTCCTTTCAGGGCCGACCTACGAGCAGTACTTC. Translating it yields CASSLLSGPTYEQYF. The rearrangement uses TRBV4-3 and TRBJ2-7; perhaps TRBD1 as D (5 bases). CDR3 length equals 15 residues. V was trimmed by 4 bases and J by 2 bases, leaving 15 bases between them. Germline assignment: CDR1 LGHNA and CDR2 YSLEER.